This TCR beta chain came from a study of a mutant IDH1 vaccine in newly diagnosed glioma. Time point here: week 35, safety follow-up. What each vaccine dose contained was 300 ug of mutant IDH1 20-mer peptide, accompanied by topical imiquimod. TCRdb's copy holds only in-frame clones and misses some; the assay was immunoSEQ multiplex PCR. There are tens of thousands of clones in the sample; 85% to 95% occur only once, and approximately 2.5% lies in the top ten. Comments on this clone: Its specificity is unknown.

The TCR sequence derives from a man aged 50-60 years with glioma. The material was PBMCs, obtained from a glioma patient whose treatment included an IDH1 peptide vaccine.

CDR3 loop: CASRQGSYGYTF. In DNA, the CDR3 is TGTGCCAGTAGGCAGGGCTCCTACGGCTACACCTTC. This chain links TRBV19 with TRBJ1-2; possibly TRBD1 for D (5 bases). Trimming took off 6 bases at V and 8 bases at J, with 13 bases between the two ends. The CDR3 has 12 amino acids. Per the germline V gene, CDR1 is LNHDA and CDR2 is SQIVND (reference sequence).